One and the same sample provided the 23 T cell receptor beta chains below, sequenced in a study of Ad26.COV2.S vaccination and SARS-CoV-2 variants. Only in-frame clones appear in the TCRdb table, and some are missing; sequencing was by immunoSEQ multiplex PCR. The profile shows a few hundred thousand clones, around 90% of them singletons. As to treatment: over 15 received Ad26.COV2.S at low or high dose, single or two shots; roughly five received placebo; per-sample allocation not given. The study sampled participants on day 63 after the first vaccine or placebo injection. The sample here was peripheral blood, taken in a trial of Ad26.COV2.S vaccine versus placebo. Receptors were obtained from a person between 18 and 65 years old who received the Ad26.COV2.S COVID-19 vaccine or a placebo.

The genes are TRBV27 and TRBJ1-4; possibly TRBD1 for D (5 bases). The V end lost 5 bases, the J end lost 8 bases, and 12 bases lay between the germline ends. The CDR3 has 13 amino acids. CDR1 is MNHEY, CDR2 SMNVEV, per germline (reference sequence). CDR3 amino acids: CASSLIRGEKLFF. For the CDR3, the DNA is TGTGCCAGCAGTCTCATTAGGGGAGAAAAACTGTTTTTT.

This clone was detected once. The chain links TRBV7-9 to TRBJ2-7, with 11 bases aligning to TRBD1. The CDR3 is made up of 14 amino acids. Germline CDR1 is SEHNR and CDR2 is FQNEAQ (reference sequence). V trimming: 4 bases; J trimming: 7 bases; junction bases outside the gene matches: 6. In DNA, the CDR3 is TGTGCCAGCAGCTCCGGACAGGGGGCGGGGGAGCAGTACTTC. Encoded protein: CASSSGQGAGEQYF.

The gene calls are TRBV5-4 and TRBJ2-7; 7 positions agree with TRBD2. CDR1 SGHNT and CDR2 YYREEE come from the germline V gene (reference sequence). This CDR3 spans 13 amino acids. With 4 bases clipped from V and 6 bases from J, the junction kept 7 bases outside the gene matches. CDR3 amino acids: CASSTEGRGEQYF. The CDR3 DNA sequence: TGTGCCAGCAGCACCGAGGGGAGGGGCGAGCAGTACTTC.

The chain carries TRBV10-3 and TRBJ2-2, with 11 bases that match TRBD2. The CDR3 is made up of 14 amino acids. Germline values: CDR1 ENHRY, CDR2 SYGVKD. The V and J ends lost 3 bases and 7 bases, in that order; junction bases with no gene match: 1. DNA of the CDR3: TGTGCCATCAGTGACGGACTAGCGGGCGGGGAGCTGTTTTTT. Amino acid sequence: CAISDGLAGGELFF.

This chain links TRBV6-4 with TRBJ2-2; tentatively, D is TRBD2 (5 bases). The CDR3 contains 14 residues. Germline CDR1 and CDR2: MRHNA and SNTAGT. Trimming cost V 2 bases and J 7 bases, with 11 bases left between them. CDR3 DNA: TGTGCCAGCAGTGACCGGCTAGCTGACGGGGAGCTGTTTTTT. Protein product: CASSDRLADGELFF.

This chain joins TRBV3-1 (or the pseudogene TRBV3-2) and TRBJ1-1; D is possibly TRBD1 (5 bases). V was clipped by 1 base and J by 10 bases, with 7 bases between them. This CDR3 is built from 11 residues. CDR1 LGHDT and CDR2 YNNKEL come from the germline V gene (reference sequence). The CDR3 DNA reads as TGTGCCAGCAGCCAAGGAGGGGTAGCTTTCTTT. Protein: CASSQGGVAFF.

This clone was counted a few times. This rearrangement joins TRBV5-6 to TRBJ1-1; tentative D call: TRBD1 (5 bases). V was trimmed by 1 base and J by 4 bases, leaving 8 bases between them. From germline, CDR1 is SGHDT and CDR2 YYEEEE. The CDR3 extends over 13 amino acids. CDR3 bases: TGTGCCAGCAGCTTGCGGGGGATCACTGAAGCTTTCTTT. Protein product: CASSLRGITEAFF. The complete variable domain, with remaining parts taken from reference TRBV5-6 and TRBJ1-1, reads DAGVTQSPTHLIKTRGQQVTLRCSPKSGHDTVSWYQQALGQGPQFIFQYYEEEERQRGNFPDRFSGHQFPNYSSELNVNALLLGDSALYLCASSLRGITEAFFGQGTRLTVV.

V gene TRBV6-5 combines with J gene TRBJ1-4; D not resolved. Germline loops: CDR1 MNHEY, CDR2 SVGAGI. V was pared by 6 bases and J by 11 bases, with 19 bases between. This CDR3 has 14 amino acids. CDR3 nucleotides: TGTGCCAGCAGCTCTGGACGGACGGGCAGGAAACTGTTTTTT. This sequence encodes CASSSGRTGRKLFF.

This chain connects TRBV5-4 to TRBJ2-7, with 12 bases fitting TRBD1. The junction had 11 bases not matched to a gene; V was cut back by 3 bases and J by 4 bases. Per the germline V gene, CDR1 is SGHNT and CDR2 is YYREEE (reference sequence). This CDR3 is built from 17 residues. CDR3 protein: CASSSPTPGQGAYEQYF. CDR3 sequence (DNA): TGTGCCAGCAGCTCGCCCACTCCGGGACAGGGGGCGTACGAGCAGTACTTC.

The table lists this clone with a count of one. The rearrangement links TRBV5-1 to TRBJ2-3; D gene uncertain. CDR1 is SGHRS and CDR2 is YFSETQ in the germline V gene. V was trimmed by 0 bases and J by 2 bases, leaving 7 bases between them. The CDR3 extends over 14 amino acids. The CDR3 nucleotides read TGCGCCAGCAGCTTGGTAGCTACCACAGATACGCAGTATTTT. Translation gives CASSLVATTDTQYF.

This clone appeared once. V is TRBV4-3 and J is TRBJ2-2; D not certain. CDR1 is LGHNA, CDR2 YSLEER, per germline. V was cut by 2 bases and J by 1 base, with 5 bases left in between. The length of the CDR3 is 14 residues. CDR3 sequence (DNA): TGCGCCAGCAGCCAATTCCGGAACACCGGGGAGCTGTTTTTT. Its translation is CASSQFRNTGELFF.

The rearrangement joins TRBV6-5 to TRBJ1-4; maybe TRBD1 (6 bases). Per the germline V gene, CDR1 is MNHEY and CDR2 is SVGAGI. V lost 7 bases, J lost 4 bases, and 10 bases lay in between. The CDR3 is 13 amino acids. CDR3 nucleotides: TGTGCCAGCAAAGTCAGGGGTAATGAAAAACTGTTTTTT. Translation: CASKVRGNEKLFF.

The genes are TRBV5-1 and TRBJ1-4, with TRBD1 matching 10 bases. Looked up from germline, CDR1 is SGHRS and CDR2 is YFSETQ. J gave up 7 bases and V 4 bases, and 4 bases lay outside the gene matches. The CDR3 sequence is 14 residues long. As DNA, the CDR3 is TGCGCCAGCAGCCTAGGACAGGGGGGTGAAAAACTGTTTTTT. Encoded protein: CASSLGQGGEKLFF.

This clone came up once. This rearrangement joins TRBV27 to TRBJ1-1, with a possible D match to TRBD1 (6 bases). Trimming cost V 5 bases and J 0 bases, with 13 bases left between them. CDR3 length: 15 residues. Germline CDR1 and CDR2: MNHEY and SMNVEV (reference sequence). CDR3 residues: CASSPRTAMNTEAFF. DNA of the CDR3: TGTGCCAGCAGTCCGCGGACAGCCATGAACACTGAAGCTTTCTTT.

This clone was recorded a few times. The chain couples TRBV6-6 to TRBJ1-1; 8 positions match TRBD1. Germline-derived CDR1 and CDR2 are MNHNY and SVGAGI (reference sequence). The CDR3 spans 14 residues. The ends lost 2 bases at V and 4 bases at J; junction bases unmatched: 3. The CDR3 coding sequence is TGTGCCAGCAGTTACCCGGACAGGGCCACTGAAGCTTTCTTT. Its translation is CASSYPDRATEAFF.

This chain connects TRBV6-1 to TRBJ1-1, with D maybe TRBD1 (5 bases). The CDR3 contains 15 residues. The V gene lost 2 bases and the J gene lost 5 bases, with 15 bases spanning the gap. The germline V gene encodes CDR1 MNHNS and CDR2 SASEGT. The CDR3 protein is CASSELAGMGTEAFF. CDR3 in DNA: TGTGCCAGCAGTGAATTGGCAGGGATGGGTACTGAAGCTTTCTTT.

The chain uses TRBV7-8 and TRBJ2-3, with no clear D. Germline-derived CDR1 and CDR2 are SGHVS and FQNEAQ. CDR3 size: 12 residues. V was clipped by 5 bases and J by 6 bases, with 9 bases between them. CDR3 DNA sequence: TGTGCCAGCAGCCGTCCCCGGGATACGCAGTATTTT. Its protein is CASSRPRDTQYF.

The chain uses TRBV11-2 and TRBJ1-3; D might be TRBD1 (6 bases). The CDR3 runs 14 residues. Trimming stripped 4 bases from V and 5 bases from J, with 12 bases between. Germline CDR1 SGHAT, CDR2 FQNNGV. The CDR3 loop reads CASSSQGTRNTIYF. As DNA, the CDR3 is TGTGCCAGCAGCTCCCAGGGGACCAGAAACACCATATATTTT.

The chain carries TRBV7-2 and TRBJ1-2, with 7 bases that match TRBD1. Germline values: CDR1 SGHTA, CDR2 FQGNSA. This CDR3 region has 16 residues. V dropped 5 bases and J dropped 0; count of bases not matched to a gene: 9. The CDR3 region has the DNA TGTGCCAGCAGCCCCCAGGGGGGCTGGGCTAACTATGGCTACACCTTC. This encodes CASSPQGGWANYGYTF.

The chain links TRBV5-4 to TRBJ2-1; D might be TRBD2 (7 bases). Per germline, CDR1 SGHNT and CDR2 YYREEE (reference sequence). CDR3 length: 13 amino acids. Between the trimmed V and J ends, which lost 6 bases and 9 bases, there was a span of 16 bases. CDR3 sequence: CASTGQGRGEQFF. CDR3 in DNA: TGTGCCAGCACCGGGCAGGGGAGGGGTGAGCAGTTCTTC.

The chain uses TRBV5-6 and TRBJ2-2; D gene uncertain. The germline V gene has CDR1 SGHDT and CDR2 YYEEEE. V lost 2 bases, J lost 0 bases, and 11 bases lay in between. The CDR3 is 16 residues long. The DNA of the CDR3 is TGTGCCAGCAGCTTTGGGTCGTTCGCGAACACCGGGGAGCTGTTTTTT. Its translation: CASSFGSFANTGELFF.

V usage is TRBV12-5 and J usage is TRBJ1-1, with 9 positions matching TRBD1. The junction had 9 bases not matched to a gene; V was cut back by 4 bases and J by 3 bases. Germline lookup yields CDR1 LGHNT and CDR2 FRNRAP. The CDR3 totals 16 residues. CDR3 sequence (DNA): TGTGCTAGTGGTTCGTCACAGGGGGCCGGGGACACTGAAGCTTTCTTT. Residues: CASGSSQGAGDTEAFF.

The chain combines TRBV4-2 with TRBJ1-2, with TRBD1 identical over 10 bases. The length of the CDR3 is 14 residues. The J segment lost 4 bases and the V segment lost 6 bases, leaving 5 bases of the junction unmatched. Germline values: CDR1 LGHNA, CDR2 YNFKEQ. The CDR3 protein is CASSPGTGVYGYTF. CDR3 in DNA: TGTGCCAGCAGTCCCGGGACAGGGGTCTATGGCTACACCTTC.